This TCR beta chain is drawn from a study of CD8 T cells in ankylosing spondylitis. Germline-derived CDR1 and CDR2 are DFQATT and SNEGSKA (reference sequence). V gave up 3 bases and J gave up 2 bases, with 10 bases separating them. The CDR3 has 14 residues. Study-wide findings and caveats: About eight highly homologous variants made up a TCR beta motif that seemed to typify ankylosing spondylitis blood.

In TCRdb, the 5' RACE reads were re-called with MiXCR into one record per CDR3 protein. The profile covers around 440,000 distinct CDR3 sequences, with approximately 17% appearing a single time and around 0.92% taken by the ten largest. Comments on this clonotype: Antigen: not known.

The V gene is TRBV20-1, the J gene TRBJ2-2, with TRBD1 as a possible D gene (5 bases). The sample was blood, either unsorted or a sorted T cell fraction (not recorded which). This sequence originates from a male donor with ankylosing spondylitis. The CDR3 DNA follows: TGCAGTGCTAGTCGTCAGGGTAACACCGGGGAGCTGTTTTTT. Translated: CSASRQGNTGELFF.